Described below is a single T cell receptor beta chain sequence and its context. Its antigen is not identified. The data were obtained in a study of shared clonotypes between healthy human individuals. Several immunoSEQ plates held equal portions of the genomic DNA taken from each subset. The table came from immunoSEQ multiplex PCR; TCRdb's copy has only in-frame clones and leaves some out. The data show under 1,100,000 clones, 65% to 75% seen once. Study-level results: Clonotype sharing among donors likely depends on sequencing depth.

Deletions cut 5 bases from V and 1 base from J, with 8 bases between. There are 14 residues in the CDR3. CDR1 is SEHNR, CDR2 FQNEAQ, per germline (reference sequence). This TCR derives from a man between 18 and 29 years old in good health. The gene calls are TRBV7-9 and TRBJ2-2, with D uncertain. The source material was memory CD4+ T cells sorted from blood. Subset: CD45RA-negative fraction. The CDR3 loop is CASSRIENTGELFF. CDR3 coding DNA: TGTGCCAGCAGCCGGATAGAGAACACCGGGGAGCTGTTTTTT.